This TCR beta chain derives from a study of regulatory T cells in long-lasting Graves disease. Study findings and constraints: The number of shared public clonotypes was higher in persistent patients (approximately 3,000) than new patients (around 890). Possibly, too few samples lowered accuracy.

This CDR3 region has 17 residues. Per germline, CDR1 SGHNT and CDR2 YENEEA. Trimming stripped 0 bases from V and 3 bases from J, with 18 bases between. This clonotype was seen more than once but under ten times. Its antigen is undetermined. The time point denotes: newly diagnosed GD, antithyroid drugs for less than 3 months. After RNA was extracted from PBMCs, the TCR library was made from it. Arm-PCR of CDR3 regions and iRepertoire HTBI primers were used to build TCR beta libraries. TCRdb called the multiplex PCR reads again in MiXCR, with one record for every CDR3 protein. The sample has around 420,000 distinct CDR3 sequences; around 16% are singletons. These data also featured in a second study, about T cells in Graves' hyperthyroidism and ophthalmopathy. From that report: TCR CDR3 regions were first amplified by RT-PCR with HTBI primers.

This specimen consisted of peripheral blood mononuclear cells (PBMCs), obtained at new diagnosis, from a patient treated with antithyroid drugs. The J gene is TRBJ2-7, the V gene TRBV11-3, with D perhaps assigned TRBD1 or TRBD2 (6 bases each). The clonotype originates from a woman in her 40s with Graves disease. CDR3 residues: CASSLDRGRRTNYEQYF. DNA of the CDR3: TGTGCCAGCAGCTTAGACCGGGGGCGGCGGACTAACTACGAGCAGTACTTC.